This T cell receptor (beta chain) comes out of a study of T cells in women clearing cervical HPV infection. The table came from immunoSEQ multiplex PCR; TCRdb's copy has only in-frame clones and leaves some out. Its listing shows 25,000 to 35,000 clones. With respect to this clone: As yet, its antigen is unknown. Coverage ceases 3 residues before the CDR3 finishes, and the germline J gene fills in the end.

V shed 5 bases and J 7 bases; nucleotides not matched to a gene: 10. The length of the CDR3 is 14 residues. The germline CDR1 and CDR2 sequences are MNHEY and SMNVEV (reference sequence). Regarding the study as a whole: CIN3+ cases had significantly higher TCR repertoire richness than controls, but evenness did not differ.

This clonotype was sampled from a woman aged 18-69 years with a cervical HPV16 infection that either progressed to CIN3+ or cleared (not recorded which). Material: blood buffy coat. The V call is TRBV27, the J call TRBJ1-1; 7 nucleotides line up with TRBD1. The CDR3: CASSVTGTTREAFF. The CDR3 DNA, read in part, is TGTGCCAGCAGTGTGACAGGGACGACGCGTGAA.